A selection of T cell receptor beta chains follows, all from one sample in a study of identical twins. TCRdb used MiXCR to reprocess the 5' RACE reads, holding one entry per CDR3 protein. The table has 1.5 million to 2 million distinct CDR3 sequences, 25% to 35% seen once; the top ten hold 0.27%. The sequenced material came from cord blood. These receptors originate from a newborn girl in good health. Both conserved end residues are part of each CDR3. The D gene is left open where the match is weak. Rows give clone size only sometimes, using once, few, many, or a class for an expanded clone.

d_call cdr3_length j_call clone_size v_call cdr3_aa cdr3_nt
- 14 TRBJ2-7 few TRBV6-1 CASSAAGTSYEQYF TGTGCCAGCAGTGCGGCAGGGACCTCCTACGAGCAGTACTTC
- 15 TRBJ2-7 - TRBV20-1 CSARPLVGFPYEQYF TGCAGTGCTAGACCCTTGGTGGGGTTCCCCTACGAGCAGTACTTC
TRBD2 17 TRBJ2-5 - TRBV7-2 CASSPLLVGGGIETQYF TGTGCCAGCAGCCCCCTTTTGGTCGGGGGGGGAATAGAGACCCAGTACTTC
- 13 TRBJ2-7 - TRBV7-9 CAQDFERSYEQYF TGTGCCCAAGACTTCGAACGGAGCTACGAGCAGTACTTC
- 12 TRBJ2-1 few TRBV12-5 CASGRVGNEQFF TGTGCTAGTGGTCGGGTTGGTAATGAGCAGTTCTTC
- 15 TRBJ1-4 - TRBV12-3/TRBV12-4 CASSFHPATNEKLFF TGTGCCAGCAGTTTTCATCCTGCAACTAATGAAAAACTGTTTTTT
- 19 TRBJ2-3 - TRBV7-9 CASSLAQGGGPGGTDTQYF TGTGCCAGCAGCTTAGCGCAAGGGGGAGGGCCCGGAGGCACAGATACGCAGTATTTT
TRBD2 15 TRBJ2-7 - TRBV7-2 CASSFSAGGSGEQYF TGTGCCAGCAGCTTTTCGGCGGGAGGATCGGGCGAGCAGTACTTC
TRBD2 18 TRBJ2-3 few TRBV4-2 CASSQDRTTSGGADTQYF TGTGCCAGCAGCCAAGATCGAACCACTAGCGGGGGGGCAGATACGCAGTATTTT
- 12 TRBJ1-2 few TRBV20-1 CSATHSRVGYTF TGCAGTGCTACACATAGCAGGGTTGGCTACACCTTC
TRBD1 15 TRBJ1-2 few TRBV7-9 CASSLGKGQTYGYTF TGTGCCAGCAGCTTAGGAAAGGGACAGACCTATGGCTACACCTTC
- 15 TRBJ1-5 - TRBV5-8 CASSYGQISNQPQHF TGTGCCAGCAGCTACGGACAAATAAGCAATCAGCCCCAGCATTTT
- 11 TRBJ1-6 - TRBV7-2 CASSLLSPLHF TGTGCCAGCAGCTTACTTTCACCCCTCCACTTT
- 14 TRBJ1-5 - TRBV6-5 CAGFRRISNQPQHF TGTGCCGGATTCAGGAGGATTAGCAATCAGCCCCAGCATTTT
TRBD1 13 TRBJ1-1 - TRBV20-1 CSARADRGSEVFF TGCAGTGCTAGAGCCGACAGGGGTAGTGAAGTTTTCTTT
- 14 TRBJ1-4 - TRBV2 CASRATGMVEKLFF TGTGCCAGCAGGGCCACAGGGATGGTTGAAAAACTGTTTTTT
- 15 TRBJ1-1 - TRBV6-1 CASSELGHRNTEAFF TGTGCCAGCAGTGAATTGGGGCACCGGAACACTGAAGCTTTCTTT
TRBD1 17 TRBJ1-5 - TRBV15 CATSRDRTGEGNQPQHF TGTGCCACCAGCAGAGATAGAACAGGGGAGGGCAATCAGCCCCAGCATTTT
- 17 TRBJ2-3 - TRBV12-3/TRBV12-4 CASSPRMWEDSADVQYF TGTGCCAGCAGTCCCAGGATGTGGGAGGATAGCGCAGATGTGCAGTATTTT
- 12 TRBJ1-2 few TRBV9 CASSVERSGYTF TGTGCCAGCAGCGTAGAACGGAGTGGCTACACCTTC
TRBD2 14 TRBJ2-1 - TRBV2 CASNGLAGANEQFF TGTGCCAGCAACGGACTAGCGGGGGCGAATGAGCAGTTCTTC
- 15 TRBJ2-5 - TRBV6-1 CASGGQGAFQETQYF TGCGCCAGCGGGGGACAGGGAGCATTCCAAGAGACCCAGTACTTC
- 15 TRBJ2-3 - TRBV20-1 CSAPTGLRATDTRYF TGCAGTGCTCCAACGGGACTCCGAGCAACAGATACGCGGTATTTT
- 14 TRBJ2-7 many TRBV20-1 CSARMGRGKYEQYF TGCAGTGCTAGAATGGGTCGGGGGAAGTACGAGCAGTACTTC
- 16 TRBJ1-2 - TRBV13 CASSLATGTRKDGYTF TGTGCCAGCAGCTTAGCCACGGGGACAAGAAAGGATGGCTACACCTTC
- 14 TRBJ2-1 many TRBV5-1 CASSLDPIYNEQFF TGCGCCAGCAGCTTGGACCCCATCTACAATGAGCAGTTCTTC
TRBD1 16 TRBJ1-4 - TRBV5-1 CASSPLGQGLNEKLFF TGCGCCAGCAGCCCCCTCGGACAGGGTCTTAATGAAAAACTGTTTTTT
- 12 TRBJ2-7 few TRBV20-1 CSARLGAGEQYF TGCAGTGCTAGGTTGGGAGCTGGCGAGCAGTACTTC
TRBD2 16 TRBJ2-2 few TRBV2 CASKGTSGVNTGELFF TGTGCCAGCAAAGGGACTAGCGGGGTAAACACCGGGGAGCTGTTTTTT
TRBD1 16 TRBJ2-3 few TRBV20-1 CSASPPDRVSTDTQYF TGCAGTGCTAGCCCCCCGGACAGGGTTAGCACAGATACGCAGTATTTT
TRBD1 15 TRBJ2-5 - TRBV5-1 CASSPATGSYNEQYF TGCGCCAGCAGCCCTGCGACAGGGAGCTACAATGAGCAGTACTTC
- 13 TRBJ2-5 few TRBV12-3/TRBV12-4 CASSFGLKGTQYF TGTGCCAGCAGTTTCGGACTCAAGGGGACCCAGTACTTC
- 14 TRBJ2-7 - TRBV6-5 CASSYSREVYEQYF TGTGCCAGCAGTTACTCAAGGGAGGTTTACGAGCAGTACTTC
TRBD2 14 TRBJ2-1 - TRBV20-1 CSARPAGSNNEQFF TGCAGTGCTAGACCAGCGGGGAGCAACAATGAGCAGTTCTTC
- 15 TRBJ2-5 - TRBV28 CASSPAPGTKETQYF TGTGCCAGCAGTCCGGCCCCCGGGACCAAAGAGACCCAGTACTTC
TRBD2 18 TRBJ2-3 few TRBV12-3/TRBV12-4 CASGTIAGGILSTDTQYF TGTGCCAGCGGAACCATAGCGGGAGGAATCCTTAGCACAGATACGCAGTATTTT
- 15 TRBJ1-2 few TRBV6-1 CASSEAIGFGYGYTF TGTGCCAGCAGTGAAGCGATAGGGTTCGGCTATGGCTACACCTTC
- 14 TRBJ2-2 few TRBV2 CASSASGSTGELFF TGTGCCAGCAGTGCCAGCGGGTCAACCGGGGAGCTGTTTTTT
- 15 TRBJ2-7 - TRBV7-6 CASSLGSGVLSEQYF TGTGCCAGCAGCTTAGGGTCAGGGGTCTTGTCCGAGCAGTACTTC
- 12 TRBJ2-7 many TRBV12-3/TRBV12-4 CASQGIYYEQYF TGTGCCAGCCAGGGCATTTATTACGAGCAGTACTTC
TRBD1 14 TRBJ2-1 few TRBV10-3 CATRGTGEHNEQFF TGTGCCACCAGGGGGACAGGGGAGCACAATGAGCAGTTCTTC
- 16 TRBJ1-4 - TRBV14 CASSPLTGRTNEKLFF TGTGCCAGCAGCCCCCTGACGGGACGAACTAATGAAAAACTGTTTTTT
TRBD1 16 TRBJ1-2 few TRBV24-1 CATSDHGTGHFYGYTF TGTGCCACCAGTGACCACGGGACAGGACATTTCTATGGCTACACCTTC
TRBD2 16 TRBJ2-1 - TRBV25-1 CASSARSSGRSHEQFF TGTGCCAGCAGTGCCCGATCTAGCGGGAGATCCCATGAGCAGTTCTTC
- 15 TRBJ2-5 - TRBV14 CASSQDLSPQETQYF TGTGCCAGCAGCCAAGATTTATCACCCCAAGAGACCCAGTACTTC
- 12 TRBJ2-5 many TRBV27 CASSPTRETQYF TGTGCCAGCAGCCCCACAAGAGAGACCCAGTACTTC